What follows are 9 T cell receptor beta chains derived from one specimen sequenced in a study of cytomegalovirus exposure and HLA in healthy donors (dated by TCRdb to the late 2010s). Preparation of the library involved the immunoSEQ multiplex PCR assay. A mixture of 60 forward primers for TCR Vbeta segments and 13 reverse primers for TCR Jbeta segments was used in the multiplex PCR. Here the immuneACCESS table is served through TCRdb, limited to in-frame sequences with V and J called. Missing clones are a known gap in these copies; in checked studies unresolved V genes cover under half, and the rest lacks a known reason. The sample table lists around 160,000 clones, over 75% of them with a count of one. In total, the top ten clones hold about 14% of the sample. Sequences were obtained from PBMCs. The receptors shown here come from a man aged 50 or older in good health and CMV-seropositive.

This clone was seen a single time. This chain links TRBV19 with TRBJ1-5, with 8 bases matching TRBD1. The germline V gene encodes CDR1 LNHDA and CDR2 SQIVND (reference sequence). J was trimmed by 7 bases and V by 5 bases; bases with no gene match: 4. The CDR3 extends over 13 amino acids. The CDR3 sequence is CASSLQGGQPQHF. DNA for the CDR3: TGTGCCAGTAGTCTACAGGGGGGACAGCCCCAGCATTTT.

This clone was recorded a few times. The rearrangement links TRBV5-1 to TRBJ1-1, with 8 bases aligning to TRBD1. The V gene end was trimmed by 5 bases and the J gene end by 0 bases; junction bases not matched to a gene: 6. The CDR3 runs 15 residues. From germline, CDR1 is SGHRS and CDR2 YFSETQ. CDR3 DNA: TGCGCCAGCAGTTCAACGGGACAGGTGAACACTGAAGCTTTCTTT. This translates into CASSSTGQVNTEAFF.

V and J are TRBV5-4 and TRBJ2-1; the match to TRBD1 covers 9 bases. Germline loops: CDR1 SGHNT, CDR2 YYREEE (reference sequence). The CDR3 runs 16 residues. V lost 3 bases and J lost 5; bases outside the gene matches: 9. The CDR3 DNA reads TGTGCCAGCAGCTACCACCGGGACAGGGTAGACAATGAGCAGTTCTTC. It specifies CASSYHRDRVDNEQFF.

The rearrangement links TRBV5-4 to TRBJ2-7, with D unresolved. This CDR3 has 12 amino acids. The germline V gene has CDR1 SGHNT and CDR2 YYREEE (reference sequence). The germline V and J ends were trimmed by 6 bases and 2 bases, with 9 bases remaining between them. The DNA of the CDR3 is TGTGCCAGCACCCGAGGCCCCTACGAGCAGTACGTC. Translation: CASTRGPYEQYV.

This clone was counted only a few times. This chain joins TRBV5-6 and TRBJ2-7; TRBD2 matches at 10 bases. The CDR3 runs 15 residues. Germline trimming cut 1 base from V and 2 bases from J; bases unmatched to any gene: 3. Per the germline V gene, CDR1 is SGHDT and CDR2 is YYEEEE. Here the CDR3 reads CASSLWTSGTYEQYF. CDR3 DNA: TGTGCCAGCAGCTTGTGGACTAGCGGCACCTACGAGCAGTACTTC.

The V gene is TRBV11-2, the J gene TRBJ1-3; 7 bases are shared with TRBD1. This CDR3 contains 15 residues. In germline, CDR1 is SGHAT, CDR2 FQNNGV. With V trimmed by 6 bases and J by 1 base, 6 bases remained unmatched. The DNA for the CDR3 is TGTGCCAGCAGATACAGGGGAAGATCTGGAAACACCATATATTTT. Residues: CASRYRGRSGNTIYF. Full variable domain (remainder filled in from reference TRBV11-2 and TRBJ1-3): EAGVAQSPRYKIIEKRQSVAFWCNPISGHATLYWYQQILGQGPKLLIQFQNNGVVDDSQLPKDRFSAERLKGVDSTLKIQPAKLEDSAVYLCASRYRGRSGNTIYFGEGSWLTVV.

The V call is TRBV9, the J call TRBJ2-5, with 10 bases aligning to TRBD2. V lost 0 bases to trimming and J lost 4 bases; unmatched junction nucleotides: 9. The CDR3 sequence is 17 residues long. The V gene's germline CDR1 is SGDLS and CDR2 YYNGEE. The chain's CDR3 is CASSVGASGGTTETQYF. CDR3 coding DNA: TGTGCCAGCAGCGTAGGGGCTAGCGGGGGTACCACAGAGACCCAGTACTTC. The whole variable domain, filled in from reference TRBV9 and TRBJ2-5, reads DSGVTQTPKHLITATGQRVTLRCSPRSGDLSVYWYQQSLDQGLQFLIQYYNGEERAKGNILERFSAQQFPDLHSELNLSSLELGDSALYFCASSVGASGGTTETQYFGPGTRLLVL.

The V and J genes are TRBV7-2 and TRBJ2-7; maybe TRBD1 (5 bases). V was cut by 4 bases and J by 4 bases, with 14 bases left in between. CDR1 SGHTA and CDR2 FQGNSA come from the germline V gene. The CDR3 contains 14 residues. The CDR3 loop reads CASSYMMGQYEQYF. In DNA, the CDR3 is TGTGCCAGCAGCTATATGATGGGGCAGTACGAGCAGTACTTC.

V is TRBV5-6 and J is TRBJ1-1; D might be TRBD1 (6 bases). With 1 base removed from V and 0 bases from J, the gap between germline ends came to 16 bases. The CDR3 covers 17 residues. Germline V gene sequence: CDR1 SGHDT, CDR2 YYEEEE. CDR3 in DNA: TGTGCCAGCAGCTTGCTGGGACACGGAGAGATGAACACTGAAGCTTTCTTT. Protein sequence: CASSLLGHGEMNTEAFF. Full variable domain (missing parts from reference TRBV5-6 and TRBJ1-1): DAGVTQSPTHLIKTRGQQVTLRCSPKSGHDTVSWYQQALGQGPQFIFQYYEEEERQRGNFPDRFSGHQFPNYSSELNVNALLLGDSALYLCASSLLGHGEMNTEAFFGQGTRLTVV.